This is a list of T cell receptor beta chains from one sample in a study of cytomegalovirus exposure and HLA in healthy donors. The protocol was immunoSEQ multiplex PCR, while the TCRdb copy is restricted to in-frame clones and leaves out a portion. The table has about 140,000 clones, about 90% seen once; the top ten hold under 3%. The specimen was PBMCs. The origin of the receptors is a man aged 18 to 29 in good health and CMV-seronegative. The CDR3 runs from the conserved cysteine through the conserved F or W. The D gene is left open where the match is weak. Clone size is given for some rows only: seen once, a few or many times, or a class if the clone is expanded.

DNA: TGTGCCAGCAGTTTATCGGTTGGGGACAGGGGACTTCTCGCTTTCTTT; CDR3: CASSLSVGDRGLLAFF; V: TRBV27; D: TRBD1; size: -; J: TRBJ1-1
DNA: TGTGCCAGCAGTGAAGCGACAGGGCAGTCTCAGCCCCAGCATTTT; CDR3: CASSEATGQSQPQHF; V: TRBV6-1; D: TRBD1; size: -; J: TRBJ1-5
DNA: TGTGCCAGCAGCTTCGGACAGGGTTCGTATGGCTACACCTTC; CDR3: CASSFGQGSYGYTF; V: TRBV7-2; D: TRBD1; size: -; J: TRBJ1-2
DNA: TGTGCCAGTAGTCGGGAGCGGGAGGTCTCCGAGCAGTACTTC; CDR3: CASSREREVSEQYF; V: TRBV19; D: TRBD2; size: -; J: TRBJ2-7
DNA: TGTGCCAGCAGTTTACTTGGGACAGGGTCCTACAATGAGCAGTTCTTC; CDR3: CASSLLGTGSYNEQFF; V: TRBV27; D: TRBD1; size: -; J: TRBJ2-1
DNA: TGTGCCAGCGGGGCGGGGAGCTCTGGAAACACCATATATTTT; CDR3: CASGAGSSGNTIYF; V: TRBV9; D: -; size: -; J: TRBJ1-3
DNA: TGTGCCAGTAGTATACTTGGGGGGAACTCCTACGAGCAGTACTTC; CDR3: CASSILGGNSYEQYF; V: TRBV19; D: -; size: once; J: TRBJ2-7
DNA: TGTGCCAGCAGTCGTGACACGGGCACAGATACGCAGTATTTT; CDR3: CASSRDTGTDTQYF; V: TRBV6-5; D: -; size: once; J: TRBJ2-3
DNA: TGTGCCAGCAGCCAAGAGGGGCTAGCGGGGTCCCGACATGAGCAGTTCTTC; CDR3: CASSQEGLAGSRHEQFF; V: TRBV14; D: TRBD2; size: -; J: TRBJ2-1
DNA: TGTGCCAGCAGGAAGGGACAGGTAAACAATGAGCAGTTCTTC; CDR3: CASRKGQVNNEQFF; V: TRBV6-6; D: TRBD1; size: -; J: TRBJ2-1